The source of this TCR beta chain is a study of blood T cell repertoires in COVID-19. Produced via immunoSEQ multiplex PCR; TCRdb's table is partial and in-frame only. The table shows 190,000 or so clones, with around 86% occurring only once. Germline loops: CDR1 SGHRS, CDR2 YFSETQ. The CDR3 is 15 residues long. Germline trimming cut 5 bases from V and 0 bases from J; bases unmatched to any gene: 2. The specimen was PBMCs or T cells enriched from blood (not recorded which). The clonotype comes from a woman aged 25-40 years who had recovered from COVID-19. The chain recombines TRBV5-1 with TRBJ2-1, with 10 bases identical to TRBD2. In DNA form, the CDR3 reads TGCGCCAGCAGATCTAGCGGGAGCTCCTACAATGAGCAGTTCTTC. This translates into CASRSSGSSYNEQFF.